These 6 T cell receptor beta chains were sequenced from one sample in a study of cytotoxic CD8 clonotypes in ibrutinib-treated CLL. Assay used: immunoSEQ multiplex PCR; TCRdb lists only in-frame clones, some missing. Among 58,000 or so clones, around 60% were seen once, and the ten largest hold roughly 14%. Sample: PBMCs, taken after 12 months of ibrutinib treatment. The receptor set was obtained from a human donor with chronic lymphocytic leukemia.

The chain carries TRBV10-3 and TRBJ2-1; 13 bases align to TRBD2. Trimming took 8 bases from V and 6 from J; bases not matched to a gene: 1. This CDR3 spans 13 amino acids. Germline values: CDR1 ENHRY, CDR2 SYGVKD. The CDR3 spells CAIGTSGINEQFF. CDR3 nucleotides: TGTGCCATCGGGACTAGCGGGATCAATGAGCAGTTCTTC.

This clone was found a few times. CDR3 DNA sequence: TGTGCCAGCACCCCGAAGGGGGGACTAGCAGCTCTACAGTACGTC. Protein: CASTPKGGLAALQYV. The chain joins TRBV6-1 to TRBJ2-7; 9 bases align to TRBD2. CDR1 is MNHNS, CDR2 SASEGT, per germline. The CDR3 is 15 amino acids. The V segment lost 7 bases and the J segment 10 bases; nucleotides outside the gene matches: 17.

The chain is built from TRBV19 and TRBJ1-1; D not resolved. Germline-derived CDR1 and CDR2 are LNHDA and SQIVND (reference sequence). V was cut by 5 bases and J by 0 bases, with 10 bases left in between. The CDR3 runs to 14 residues. This CDR3 reads CASSRQPVNTEAFF. The CDR3 DNA reads as TGTGCCAGTAGTCGGCAGCCCGTGAACACTGAAGCTTTCTTT.

This clone was seen a single time. The gene calls are TRBV6-5 and TRBJ1-1; D remains unclear. The CDR3 sequence is 16 residues long. Germline CDR1 is MNHEY and CDR2 is SVGAGI. Trimming took 0 bases from V and 4 from J, leaving 15 bases between them. CDR3 in amino acids: CASSYSVRTLGTEAFF. The DNA for the CDR3 is TGTGCCAGCAGTTACTCGGTGAGGACTTTGGGCACTGAAGCTTTCTTT.

The V gene is TRBV6-5, the J gene TRBJ1-5; a possible D gene is TRBD1 (6 bases). The germline V and J ends were trimmed by 5 bases and 2 bases, with 10 bases remaining between them. Per germline, CDR1 MNHEY and CDR2 SVGAGI. The CDR3 is 14 amino acids. The DNA for the CDR3 is TGTGCCAGCAGTACAGGGAGAGGCAATCAGCCCCAGCATTTT. Translating it yields CASSTGRGNQPQHF.

The chain recombines TRBV6-1 with TRBJ1-2; TRBD1 aligns across 8 bases. CDR3 length equals 13 residues. V lost 6 bases, J lost 4 bases, and 4 bases stayed unmatched. CDR1 MNHNS and CDR2 SASEGT come from the germline V gene. CDR3 in amino acids: CASRRGQGYGYTF. The CDR3 nucleotides are TGTGCCAGCAGAAGAGGACAGGGCTATGGCTACACCTTC.